Below are 28 T cell receptor beta chains sequenced from a single sample in a study of T cells in Graves' hyperthyroidism and ophthalmopathy. Amplified regions were TCR beta CDR3 sequences from RNA transcripts. HTBI primers were used for first-round RT-PCR of the TCR CDR3. TCRdb reanalysed the multiplex PCR reads using MiXCR and keeps one entry per CDR3 protein. The data contain roughly 580,000 distinct CDR3 sequences, roughly 13% of them singletons. The sample taken for sequencing was blood. Receptor source: a woman aged 25 to 39 with Graves' hyperthyroidism that later progressed to Graves' ophthalmopathy.

This clonotype was recorded many times. This rearrangement joins TRBV7-9 to TRBJ2-1; the D gene is possibly TRBD2 (6 bases). Germline-derived CDR1 and CDR2 are SEHNR and FQNEAQ (reference sequence). V dropped 1 base and J dropped 5 bases, with 12 bases sitting between them. The CDR3 extends over 15 amino acids. The CDR3 bases are TGTGCCAGCAGCTTAGAAGTAGGGACTCACAATGAGCAGTTCTTC. Translation gives CASSLEVGTHNEQFF.

In this sample, this clonotype turned up many times. This chain links TRBV6-1 with TRBJ2-2; D gene unclear. Between the trimmed V and J ends, which lost 6 bases and 0 bases, there was a span of 17 bases. CDR1 MNHNS and CDR2 SASEGT come from the germline V gene. This CDR3 comprises 17 residues. The CDR3 loop reads CASRSTSRGANTGELFF. The CDR3 DNA is TGTGCCAGCAGATCTACCTCTAGAGGAGCGAACACCGGGGAGCTGTTTTTT.

This clonotype was counted ten times or more. The CDR3 nucleotides are TGTGCCAGCAGTTTCCTAGCGGGAGTTGGGAACGAGCAGTACTTC. It codes for CASSFLAGVGNEQYF. This chain connects TRBV6-2 or TRBV6-3 to TRBJ2-7; 10 bases map to TRBD2. The junction had 8 bases not matched to a gene; V was cut back by 4 bases and J by 5 bases. The CDR3 loop spans 15 amino acids. Germline loops: CDR1 MNHEY, CDR2 SVGEGT.

This clonotype showed up many times. The chain recombines TRBV28 with TRBJ2-3; the D gene could be TRBD1 or TRBD2 (5 bases each). Per germline, CDR1 MDHEN and CDR2 SYDVKM. Trimming shortened V by 4 bases and J by 2 bases, and 16 bases separated the two germline ends. The CDR3 sequence is 16 residues long. This CDR3 reads CASSSPAGADTDTQYF. Here the CDR3 DNA reads TGTGCCAGCAGTTCCCCGGCCGGGGCGGACACAGATACGCAGTATTTT.

As regards this clonotype: An end of the junction does not agree with germline; a read error may underlie this. This chain uses TRBV7-2 with TRBJ2-1; 12 bases agree with TRBD2. CDR3 size: 18 residues. CDR1 and CDR2 from the germline V gene are SGHTA and FQGNSA. In DNA form, the CDR3 reads TGTGCCAGCAGCCTCCCTCGGACTAGCGGGGCCAACTGCAATGAGCAATTCTTC. This translates into CASSLPRTSGANCNEQFF.

This chain joins TRBV6-1 and TRBJ1-5, with D maybe TRBD1 (5 bases). CDR3 length equals 11 residues. Trimming removed 6 bases at V and 9 bases at J, with 9 bases between. The germline CDR1 and CDR2 sequences are MNHNS and SASEGT. The CDR3 reads CASSMGGPQHF. CDR3 coding DNA: TGTGCCAGCAGCATGGGGGGGCCCCAGCATTTT.

This clonotype was picked up a small number of times. The chain has TRBV3-1 and TRBJ2-7; D possibly corresponds to TRBD1 (5 bases). The CDR3 totals 16 residues. Germline assignment: CDR1 LGHDT and CDR2 YNNKEL (reference sequence). V gave up 4 bases and J gave up 0 bases, with 16 bases separating them. CDR3 nucleotide sequence: TGTGCCAGCAGCCGGATTTGGGGCGTTGACTCCTACGAGCAGTACTTC. It codes for CASSRIWGVDSYEQYF.

The J gene is TRBJ2-3, the V gene TRBV6-5; D call uncertain. The CDR3 has 14 amino acids. Per the germline V gene, CDR1 is MNHEY and CDR2 is SVGAGI. Trimming removed 2 bases at V and 6 bases at J, with 12 bases between. DNA for the CDR3: TGTGCCAGCAGTTACGGGGTGACCCGGGATACGCAGTATTTT. Translation gives CASSYGVTRDTQYF.

J is TRBJ1-6 and V is TRBV11-3; D call uncertain. Per germline, CDR1 SGHNT and CDR2 YENEEA. V was pared by 5 bases and J by 5 bases, with 19 bases between. CDR3 length: 17 residues. DNA of the CDR3: TGTGCCAGCAGCCCAGGTCGGGTCATACCAGATAATTCACCCCTCCACTTT. This encodes CASSPGRVIPDNSPLHF.

The rearrangement uses TRBV20-1 and TRBJ2-7; 7 nucleotides agree with TRBD2. The CDR3 is 16 residues long. Germline-derived CDR1 and CDR2 are DFQATT and SNEGSKA (reference sequence). V trimming: 3 bases; J trimming: 0 bases; junction bases outside the gene matches: 11. CDR3 nucleotides: TGCAGTGCTAGGCCCCGTGGGGGGGTGAGCTCCTACGAGCAGTACTTC. This encodes CSARPRGGVSSYEQYF.

This clonotype was found many times. For the CDR3, the DNA is TGTGCCAGCAGTGAAGTTACAGCCACAGATACGCAGTATTTT. It specifies CASSEVTATDTQYF. This chain joins TRBV2 and TRBJ2-3; D not resolved. Germline-derived CDR1 and CDR2 are SNHLY and FYNNEI. The ends were cut back, 1 base at V and 2 bases at J, with 7 bases in the middle. The CDR3 is 14 residues long.

This clonotype was observed at least ten times. This sequence joins TRBV11-1 and TRBJ2-7, with a possible D match to TRBD1 (6 bases). V shed 4 bases and J shed 7 bases, with 14 bases lying between them. The CDR3 consists of 13 residues. Germline V CDR1 and CDR2: SGHAT, FQDESV (reference sequence). Here the CDR3 DNA reads TGTGCCAGCAGCTCCTGGACAGTCAGAGAGCAGTACTTC. Translated, it gives CASSSWTVREQYF.

This clonotype showed up many times. V usage is TRBV14 and J usage is TRBJ2-5; no clear D. Germline CDR1 and CDR2: SGHDN and FVKESK. Trimming left V 6 bases short and J 3 bases short, with 8 bases between. The CDR3 runs 12 residues. The CDR3 DNA reads TGTGCCAGCAGTCAATCGGAAGAGACCCAGTACTTC. Translation gives CASSQSEETQYF.

This clonotype was picked up a small number of times. The chain links TRBV28 to TRBJ2-3, with D unclear. This CDR3 is 14 amino acids long. Trimming stripped 4 bases from V and 8 bases from J, with 16 bases between. Germline CDR1 and CDR2: MDHEN and SYDVKM. The CDR3 DNA reads TGTGCCAGCAGTTCCGGCGCCCCCGAGACTACGCAGTATTTT. Translation: CASSSGAPETTQYF.

The chain links TRBV19 to TRBJ2-1, with D perhaps assigned TRBD1 or TRBD2 (5 bases each). V was trimmed by 3 bases and J by 2 bases, leaving 14 bases between them. CDR3 size: 16 residues. The germline V gene encodes CDR1 LNHDA and CDR2 SQIVND (reference sequence). As DNA, the CDR3 is TGTGCCAGTAGTATTTTTGGGACCCCTACCTACAATGAGCAGTTCTTC. Protein: CASSIFGTPTYNEQFF. Full variable domain (missing parts from reference TRBV19 and TRBJ2-1): DGGITQSPKYLFRKEGQNVTLSCEQNLNHDAMYWYRQDPGQGLRLIYYSQIVNDFQKGDIAEGYSVSREKKESFPLTVTSAQKNPTAFYLCASSIFGTPTYNEQFFGPGTRLTVL.

The J gene is TRBJ2-7, the V gene TRBV2; D may be TRBD1 (5 bases). This CDR3 has 11 residues. Between the trimmed V and J ends, which lost 4 bases and 9 bases, there was a span of 10 bases. Per the germline V gene, CDR1 is SNHLY and CDR2 is FYNNEI. The CDR3 here is CASSGQGRQYF. The CDR3 DNA reads as TGTGCCAGCAGTGGGCAGGGCCGGCAGTACTTC.

This clonotype was counted ten times or more. The V gene is TRBV6-2 or TRBV6-3, the J gene TRBJ2-5; 10 bases match TRBD2. Looked up from germline, CDR1 is MNHEY and CDR2 is SVGEGT. The ends lost 11 bases at V and 4 bases at J; junction bases unmatched: 10. The CDR3 length is 14 residues. The CDR3 protein is CASVSGRGGETQYF. Here the CDR3 DNA reads TGTGCCTCCGTGAGCGGGAGGGGTGGAGAGACCCAGTACTTC.

This clonotype was detected ten times or more. The chain has TRBV27 and TRBJ1-3, with D unclear. The germline gives CDR1 MNHEY, CDR2 SMNVEV (reference sequence). Trimming removed 0 bases at V and 1 base at J, with 7 bases between. The CDR3 has 15 residues. The CDR3 loop reads CASSLSWDSGNTIYF. DNA for the CDR3: TGTGCCAGCAGTTTATCCTGGGATTCTGGAAACACCATATATTTT.

At least ten counts were recorded for this clonotype. The rearrangement joins TRBV29-1 to TRBJ2-1; no firm D call. The CDR3 spans 12 residues. Germline assignment: CDR1 SQVTM and CDR2 ANQGSEA. Trimming took off 7 bases at V and 6 bases at J, with 13 bases between the two ends. The CDR3 spells CSAQKSANEQFF. CDR3 coding DNA: TGCAGCGCACAGAAATCGGCCAATGAGCAGTTCTTC.

The rearrangement links TRBV5-6 to TRBJ2-1; 15 nucleotides match TRBD2. From germline, CDR1 is SGHDT and CDR2 YYEEEE. V was clipped by 2 bases and J by 7 bases; unmatched bases: 4. This CDR3 is built from 16 residues. CDR3 loop: CASSFWTSGRDNEQFF. CDR3 nucleotide sequence: TGTGCCAGCAGCTTCTGGACTAGCGGGAGGGATAATGAGCAGTTCTTC.

In its sample, this clonotype was seen many times. The V call is TRBV12-3 or TRBV12-4, the J call TRBJ1-6; a possible D gene is TRBD1 (5 bases). This CDR3 region has 12 residues. The V end lost 7 bases, the J end lost 12 bases, and 13 bases lay between the germline ends. Here the CDR3 reads CASTPGWRPLHF. CDR3 DNA: TGTGCCAGCACCCCAGGGTGGCGACCCCTCCACTTT.

This clonotype has just a few counts. This chain connects TRBV9 to TRBJ1-2; 8 positions agree with TRBD1. V lost 0 bases to trimming and J lost 4 bases; unmatched junction nucleotides: 5. Germline CDR1 is SGDLS and CDR2 is YYNGEE. The length of the CDR3 is 15 residues. The CDR3 here is CASSVGAGGAYGYTF. CDR3 DNA sequence: TGTGCCAGCAGCGTAGGGGCAGGGGGCGCCTATGGCTACACCTTC.

This clonotype was observed a few times. The chain carries TRBV27 and TRBJ2-2; D not resolved. This CDR3 region has 15 residues. V was shortened by 6 bases and J by 5 bases, with 16 bases between the two germline ends. Germline V gene lookup returns CDR1 MNHEY and CDR2 SMNVEV (reference sequence). The CDR3 loop reads CASRSGVLGTGELFF. CDR3 in DNA: TGTGCCAGCAGGTCTGGAGTACTGGGGACCGGGGAGCTGTTTTTT.

This clonotype was seen many times. V and J are TRBV4-2 and TRBJ2-7; D may be TRBD1 (6 bases). This CDR3 region has 16 residues. CDR1 LGHNA and CDR2 YNFKEQ come from the germline V gene. V lost 6 bases, J lost 7 bases, and 25 bases lay in between. This CDR3 is CASSQGPGTLESEQYF. In DNA form, the CDR3 reads TGTGCCAGCAGTCAGGGACCCGGGACACTTGAATCGGAGCAGTACTTC.

This clonotype was picked up many times. The J gene is TRBJ2-5, the V gene TRBV7-2; 9 bases are shared with TRBD2. V was pared by 1 base and J by 2 bases, with 5 bases of the junction left unmatched. The CDR3 runs to 16 residues. Germline CDR1 SGHTA, CDR2 FQGNSA. CDR3 in DNA: TGTGCCAGCAGCTTAGGGGCGGGAGGGAAACAAGAGACCCAGTACTTC. Protein: CASSLGAGGKQETQYF.

This clonotype was observed many times. The V and J genes are TRBV20-1 and TRBJ2-6, with D perhaps TRBD1 (5 bases). Per germline, CDR1 DFQATT and CDR2 SNEGSKA (reference sequence). With 6 bases removed from V and 0 bases from J, the gap between germline ends came to 12 bases. This CDR3 is 15 amino acids long. CDR3 protein: CSARQGSSGANVLTF. In DNA, the CDR3 is TGCAGTGCCAGGCAGGGCAGCTCTGGGGCCAACGTCCTGACTTTC.

This clonotype has at least ten counts. The rearrangement links TRBV12-3 or TRBV12-4 to TRBJ1-1; D gene ambiguous. There are 11 residues in the CDR3. The ends were cut back, 11 bases at V and 0 bases at J, with 7 bases in the middle. This chain's CDR3 is CAQTLNTEAFF. The CDR3 DNA is TGTGCCCAGACACTGAACACTGAAGCTTTCTTT.

In this sample, this clonotype turned up many times. The chain joins TRBV7-9 to TRBJ1-3, with D tentatively TRBD1 (5 bases). The germline V gene encodes CDR1 SEHNR and CDR2 FQNEAQ (reference sequence). V lost 5 bases, J lost 0 bases, and 14 bases lay in between. The CDR3 is 16 residues long. Written as DNA, the CDR3 is TGTGCCAGCAGCGATAGGGACGGGCCCTCTGGAAACACCATATATTTT. This translates into CASSDRDGPSGNTIYF.